This T cell receptor beta chain was recovered during a study of T-cell memory formation after mild COVID-19 (dated by TCRdb to the early 2020s). About the investigation overall: TCR sequence clusters from the two donors were largely donor specific. Longitudinal TCRalpha and TCRbeta repertoire sequencing tracked T-cell clones expanding and contracting after mild COVID-19 in a couple of donors. Two young, previously healthy adult volunteers made up the cohort, one male and one female.

Reads for this sample came from an Illumina NovaSeq 6000. TCRalpha and TCRbeta cDNA libraries were constructed by 5'RACE with constant-segment primers, with sample barcodes and unique molecular identifiers being introduced. RNA was extracted from every sample with Trizol reagent. The libraries were amplified in two PCR steps, and the second step added a second sample barcode and Illumina TruSeq adapters. Sequencing of the libraries was done on an Illumina NovaSeq, producing 2 x 150 bp paired-end reads. The paper's data handling went like this. With migec v1.2.7, reads were demultiplexed and then collapsed into UMI-guided consensus sequences. With mixcr v2.1.11, UMI consensuses were aligned to TRA and TRB V and J templates and assembled into clonotypes. Expanded or contracted clonotypes were those called significant by both edgeR and NoisET, with noise models trained on biological replicates. edgeR calls used a false discovery rate-adjusted p below 0.01 and a log2 fold-change threshold of 1. PCA with hierarchical clustering of max-normalized trajectories of the 1000 most abundant clonotypes was used as exploratory dynamics analysis. Separately sequenced CD4+ and CD8+ repertoires were used to assign a CD4 or CD8 phenotype to each responding clone. TCRdb reran the public reads through fastp at Q25 and MiXCR, keeping productive beta chains. Rows merge per CDR3 protein into single entries with the most common DNA and genes. In this record, the V and J calls reflect TCRdb's handling and not the investigators' own analysis. Recorded for this sample are roughly 310,000 distinct CDR3 sequences; around a sixth of them occurred a single time. Jointly, the top ten make up around 23% of the sample.

Ficoll-Paque density gradient centrifugation was used to isolate PBMCs. This clonotype came up once. Its antigen remains undetermined. No qualities accompany the bases; no much larger clone lies one base away. Support from one read is weak. The CDR1 and CDR2 encoded by the germline V gene are SGHVS and FNYEAQ. From the cysteine through the phenylalanine, the CDR3 covers 17 amino acids. Only the CDR3 portion is preserved as DNA: 51 bases, with reading frame beginning at the first base. V is cut by 5 bases and J by 2 bases, and the space between the germline ends is 21 bases. Study-wide findings and limitations: SARS-CoV-2 specificity was not confirmed for the second-wave clones peaking on day 37. The study included only a couple of mild cases, and larger cohorts that include severe cases with pre-infection samples were judged to be necessary. Balanced CD4/CD8 phenotypes were observed for clones contracting from day 15 to 85, whereas a bias towards CD4+ was observed for a second wave of clones expanding from day 15 to 37. The detection of some responding clones in pre-infection memory suggests that pre-existing cross-reactive memory T cells joined the SARS-CoV-2 response. Contracting CD4+ clones were found mainly in CM and EM memory subsets, while CD8+ clones were enriched in EMRA.

Recombination joined TRBV7-6 with TRBJ2-5, with a tentative D gene TRBD2 over 7 matching bases. The sequence derives from a man between 18 and 29 years old who had mild COVID-19 (a few samples of this study predate the infection). The sample titles of this study are shuffled in the database, so cell type and time point are left out; the donor was told from shared clones. The sequencing sample was made of PBMCs or a T cell subset sorted from them (not recorded which). Here the CDR3 is given as CASSGYGGGGPQETQYF. The nucleotide sequence reads TGTGCCAGCAGCGGATATGGTGGGGGGGGGCCTCAAGAGACCCAGTACTTC.